This TCR beta chain was captured by sequencing in a study of T-cell memory formation after mild COVID-19. Study at large: Clustering of TCRs was largely donor specific.

Points from the study as a whole: Researchers report contracting CD4+ clones mostly in CM and EM, with CD8+ clones in EMRA. Cross-reactive memory apparently joined, as some responding clones appeared in pre-infection memory.

Looked up from germline, CDR1 is KGHSH and CDR2 is LQKENI. The CDR3 is made up of 16 amino acids. Trimming removed 6 bases at V and 4 bases at J, with 19 bases between. cDNA libraries for TCR alpha and TCR beta, carrying sample barcodes and UMIs, came from 5'RACE with constant-segment primers. Using its own MiXCR run on the 5' RACE reads, TCRdb lists one record per CDR3 protein. The sample lists 550,000 to 600,000 distinct CDR3 sequences; roughly 22% were seen once. Details on this clonotype: The antigen is undetermined.

This clonotype was sampled from an adult woman who had mild COVID-19 (a few samples of this study predate the infection). Cell type and time point are not known. The chain employs TRBV18 and TRBJ2-1; D may be TRBD2 (6 bases). Sequencing was carried out using PBMCs or a T cell subset sorted from them (not recorded which). This chain's CDR3 is CASSRAGTYPYNEQFF. DNA for the CDR3: TGTGCCAGCTCCCGCGCCGGGACTTACCCTTACAATGAGCAGTTCTTC.